Each of the 18 T cell receptor beta chains below was sequenced from the same sample in a study of blood T cell repertoires in COVID-19. Sequenced by immunoSEQ multiplex PCR; TCRdb stores in-frame clones only, minus some. The repertoire consists of under 250,000 clones, with around four fifths occurring once and the leading ten covering roughly 2%. The specimen sequenced was peripheral blood. The receptors were sampled from a man between 25 and 39 years old who had recovered from COVID-19.

The chain employs TRBV7-9 and TRBJ1-1; the D is unclear. Germline-derived CDR1 and CDR2 are SEHNR and FQNEAQ (reference sequence). CDR3 size: 14 residues. With 4 bases removed from V and 3 bases from J, the gap between germline ends came to 12 bases. The CDR3 loop reads CASSSRAGYTEAFF. CDR3 sequence (DNA): TGTGCCAGCAGCTCTAGGGCGGGGTACACTGAAGCTTTCTTT.

This clone came up once. The chain has TRBV5-1 and TRBJ1-1; D unresolved. The germline CDR1 and CDR2 sequences are SGHRS and YFSETQ. The CDR3 runs 14 residues. The V end was cut by 0 bases, the J end by 6 bases, with 12 bases between. The chain's CDR3 is CASSLDARRSEAFF. CDR3 coding DNA: TGCGCCAGCAGCTTGGACGCCCGGAGGTCTGAAGCTTTCTTT. The entire variable domain, with the rest obtained from reference TRBV5-1 and TRBJ1-1, is as follows: KAGVTQTPRYLIKTRGQQVTLSCSPISGHRSVSWYQQTPGQGLQFLFEYFSETQRNKGNFPGRFSGRQFSNSRSEMNVSTLELGDSALYLCASSLDARRSEAFFGQGTRLTVV.

J is TRBJ2-3 and V is TRBV7-3; 10 positions agree with TRBD2. Germline assignment: CDR1 SGHTA and CDR2 FQGTGA. V trimming: 1 base; J trimming: 1 base; junction bases outside the gene matches: 11. This CDR3 region has 19 residues. The DNA of the CDR3 is TGTGCCAGCAGCTTAAGTCCCTACCCGCTAGCGGGGGGCACAGATACGCAGTATTTT. Translating gives CASSLSPYPLAGGTDTQYF. Using reference TRBV7-3 and TRBJ2-3 for the parts outside the CDR3, the full variable domain is GAGVSQTPSNKVTEKGKYVELRCDPISGHTALYWYRQSLGQGPEFLIYFQGTGAADDSGLPNDRFFAVRPEGSVSTLKIQRTERGDSAVYLCASSLSPYPLAGGTDTQYFGPGTRLTVL.

The V call is TRBV4-1, the J call TRBJ2-1; 12 positions match TRBD2. The CDR3 length is 12 residues. From germline, CDR1 is MGHRA and CDR2 YSYEKL. V shed 6 bases, J shed 10 bases, and the junction held 1 base outside the gene matches. The CDR3 loop reads CASRTSGGEQFF. DNA for the CDR3: TGCGCCAGCAGAACTAGCGGGGGGGAGCAGTTCTTC.

The V call is TRBV2, the J call TRBJ1-2; D is uncertain. CDR1 and CDR2 (germline): SNHLY, FYNNEI. Between the trimmed V and J ends, which lost 5 bases and 0 bases, there was a span of 13 bases. The CDR3 is 15 amino acids. Written as DNA, the CDR3 is TGTGCCAGCAGTCGCCGACACGTAACTAACTATGGCTACACCTTC. It translates to CASSRRHVTNYGYTF.

This chain links TRBV7-9 with TRBJ1-2; TRBD1 is a possible D gene (5 bases). CDR3 size: 13 residues. V gave up 1 base and J gave up 7 bases, with 10 bases separating them. Looked up from germline, CDR1 is SEHNR and CDR2 is FQNEAQ (reference sequence). This CDR3 reads CASSLEGSRGYTF. The CDR3 DNA reads TGTGCCAGCAGCTTAGAGGGGTCGCGTGGCTACACCTTC. Based on the CDR3 plus reference TRBV7-9 and TRBJ1-2, the full variable domain is DTGVSQNPRHKITKRGQNVTFRCDPISEHNRLYWYRQTLGQGPEFLTYFQNEAQLEKSRLLSDRFSAERPKGSFSTLEIQRTEQGDSAMYLCASSLEGSRGYTFGSGTRLTVV.

This chain uses TRBV5-1 with TRBJ2-5, with TRBD2 matching 8 bases. Germline loops: CDR1 SGHRS, CDR2 YFSETQ. The CDR3 is made up of 16 amino acids. Germline trimming cut 0 bases from V and 1 base from J; bases unmatched to any gene: 5. The DNA of the CDR3 is TGCGCCAGCAGCTTGGTTAATCGGGGGGGCCAAGAGACCCAGTACTTC. Translating gives CASSLVNRGGQETQYF. Supplemented by reference TRBV5-1 and TRBJ2-5, the full variable domain reads KAGVTQTPRYLIKTRGQQVTLSCSPISGHRSVSWYQQTPGQGLQFLFEYFSETQRNKGNFPGRFSGRQFSNSRSEMNVSTLELGDSALYLCASSLVNRGGQETQYFGPGTRLLVL.

The gene calls are TRBV4-1 and TRBJ2-3; D uncertain. The CDR3 extends over 16 amino acids. Germline assignment: CDR1 MGHRA and CDR2 YSYEKL. The V end lost 0 bases, the J end lost 2 bases, and 12 bases lay between the germline ends. The CDR3 loop is CASSQEEASDTDTQYF. The CDR3 nucleotides are TGCGCCAGCAGCCAAGAAGAGGCTTCGGACACAGATACGCAGTATTTT.

V gene TRBV6-4 combines with J gene TRBJ2-6; TRBD1 agrees at 9 bases. This CDR3 spans 19 amino acids. Losses at the gene ends were 3 bases for V and 0 bases for J; bases not matched to a gene: 9. Germline values: CDR1 MRHNA, CDR2 SNTAGT. Written as DNA, the CDR3 is TGTGCCAGCAGTGAGTGGGGGACAGGGAGCTTCTCTGGGGCCAACGTCCTGACTTTC. Translated, it gives CASSEWGTGSFSGANVLTF.

The chain recombines TRBV27 with TRBJ1-6; TRBD1 agrees at 10 bases. V shed 6 bases and J 7 bases; nucleotides not matched to a gene: 6. The CDR3 covers 15 residues. CDR1 MNHEY and CDR2 SMNVEV come from the germline V gene (reference sequence). CDR3 sequence (DNA): TGTGCCAGCAGCCGAAGACAGGGGGCCAATTCACCCCTCCACTTT. It codes for CASSRRQGANSPLHF.

This clone was seen just once. The rearrangement links TRBV2 to TRBJ2-5, with 13 bases that match TRBD2. The CDR3 length is 15 residues. The ends lost 1 base at V and 9 bases at J; junction bases unmatched: 5. Looked up from germline, CDR1 is SNHLY and CDR2 is FYNNEI. CDR3 sequence reads: CASSEVRGLAGPQYF. The CDR3 region has the DNA TGTGCCAGCAGTGAAGTCCGGGGACTAGCGGGGCCCCAGTACTTC.

This clone was detected only a few times. The same CDR3 also results from other DNA sequences found in this sample. The chain carries TRBV5-1 and TRBJ1-5; the D is unclear. The germline V gene encodes CDR1 SGHRS and CDR2 YFSETQ. Trimming took off 7 bases at V and 0 bases at J, with 11 bases between the two ends. The CDR3 extends over 14 amino acids. The CDR3 DNA is TGCGCCAGCTCCCCAGGTGATAGCAATCAGCCCCAGCATTTT. As protein: CASSPGDSNQPQHF.

V gene TRBV7-2 combines with J gene TRBJ2-5, with no clear D. The CDR3 has 15 residues. V was trimmed by 5 bases and J by 1 base, leaving 14 bases between them. Germline loops: CDR1 SGHTA, CDR2 FQGNSA. The DNA for the CDR3 is TGTGCCAGCAGCGAACAATCCGGAGCCCAAGAGACCCAGTACTTC. It translates to CASSEQSGAQETQYF.

The rearrangement uses TRBV6-5 and TRBJ1-2, with D possibly TRBD1 on 6 matching bases. Germline CDR1 reads MNHEY; CDR2 reads SVGAGI. V was pared by 4 bases and J by 4 bases, with 10 bases between. The CDR3 loop spans 13 amino acids. Here the CDR3 DNA reads TGTGCCAGCAGTTTTTTGGGGGCCTATGGCTACACCTTC. This codes for CASSFLGAYGYTF.

This sequence joins TRBV9 and TRBJ1-2; D is unresolved. The CDR3 has 12 residues. The germline CDR1 and CDR2 sequences are SGDLS and YYNGEE. V lost 7 bases and J lost 1, with 8 bases in between. This CDR3 reads CASRTDNYGYTF. The DNA of the CDR3 is TGTGCCAGCCGGACTGATAACTATGGCTACACCTTC.

The chain recombines TRBV12-5 with TRBJ2-3, with a weak D call TRBD2 (5 bases). Germline-derived CDR1 and CDR2 are LGHNT and FRNRAP. CDR3 length: 15 residues. V lost 1 base, J lost 1 base, and 9 bases lay in between. The CDR3 nucleotides are TGTGCTAGTGGTTTGGACCATAGCGGCACAGATACGCAGTATTTT. Translating it yields CASGLDHSGTDTQYF.

This sequence joins TRBV5-1 and TRBJ2-7, with 9 bases lining up with TRBD1. Germline values: CDR1 SGHRS, CDR2 YFSETQ. J was trimmed by 4 bases and V by 4 bases; bases with no gene match: 6. The CDR3 is made up of 14 amino acids. The CDR3 region is CASSPTGGSYEQYF. CDR3 bases: TGCGCCAGCAGCCCTACAGGGGGCTCATACGAGCAGTACTTC.

The V and J genes are TRBV7-9 and TRBJ2-2; tentatively, D is TRBD2 (5 bases). Trimming left V 5 bases short and J 6 bases short, with 25 bases between. Germline V CDR1 and CDR2: SEHNR, FQNEAQ (reference sequence). The CDR3 has 18 residues. The CDR3 sequence is CASSQWKSPGVRAGELFF. CDR3 DNA sequence: TGTGCCAGCAGCCAATGGAAGTCCCCTGGGGTGCGGGCCGGGGAGCTGTTTTTT.